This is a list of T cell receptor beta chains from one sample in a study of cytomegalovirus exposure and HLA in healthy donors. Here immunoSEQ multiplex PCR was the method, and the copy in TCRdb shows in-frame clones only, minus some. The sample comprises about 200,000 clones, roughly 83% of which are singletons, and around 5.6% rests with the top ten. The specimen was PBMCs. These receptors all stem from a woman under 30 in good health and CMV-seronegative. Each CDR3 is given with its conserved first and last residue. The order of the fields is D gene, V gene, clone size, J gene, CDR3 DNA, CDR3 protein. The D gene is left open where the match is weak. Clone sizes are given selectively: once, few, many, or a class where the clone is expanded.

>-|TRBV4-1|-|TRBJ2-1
TGCGCCAGCAGCCAAGATGTACTAAACAATGAGCAGTTCTTC
CASSQDVLNNEQFF
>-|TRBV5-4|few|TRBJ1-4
TGTGCCAGCAGCGTCTCTAATGAAAAACTGTTTTTT
CASSVSNEKLFF
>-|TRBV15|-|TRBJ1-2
TGTGCCACCAGCAGGGAACAGACTAACTATGGCTACACCTTC
CATSREQTNYGYTF
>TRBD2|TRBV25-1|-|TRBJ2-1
TGTGCCAGCACTAAAGCCGGGACTACCTACAATGAGCAGTTCTTC
CASTKAGTTYNEQFF
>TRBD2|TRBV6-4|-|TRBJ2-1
TGTGCCAGCAGTCTTAGCGGGGTGGGTGGTGAGCAGTTCTTC
CASSLSGVGGEQFF
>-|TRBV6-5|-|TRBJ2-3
TGTGCCAGCAGTTACAGCGGAGTTTATGGGGAAGATACGCAGTATTTT
CASSYSGVYGEDTQYF
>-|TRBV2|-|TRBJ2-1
TGTGCCAGCAGTGAAGACTCCGGAGGTGAGCAGTTCTTC
CASSEDSGGEQFF
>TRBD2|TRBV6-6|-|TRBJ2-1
TGTGCCAGCAGCCCTCTAGCGGATAGCTCCTACAATGAGCAGTTCTTC
CASSPLADSSYNEQFF
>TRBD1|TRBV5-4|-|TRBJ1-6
TGTGCCAGCAGCGTGGACAGGGGTCCCCGGTCCTTT
CASSVDRGPRSF
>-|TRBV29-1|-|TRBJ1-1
TGCAGCGTTGTCTCAGTGAACACTGAAGCTTTCTTT
CSVVSVNTEAFF
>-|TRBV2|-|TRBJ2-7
TGTGCCAGCAGTCTACGGGATCAGGGGGGGCAGTACGAGCAGTACTTC
CASSLRDQGGQYEQYF
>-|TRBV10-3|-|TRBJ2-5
TGTGCCATCAGTGGGCCAGGGGAAGAGACCCAGTACTTC
CAISGPGEETQYF
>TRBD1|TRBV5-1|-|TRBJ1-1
TGCGCCAGCAGCCCATCCCCACTCCGGGACAGGGCGATGAACACTGAAGCTTTCTTT
CASSPSPLRDRAMNTEAFF
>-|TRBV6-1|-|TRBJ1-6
TGTGCCAGCAGTGAGAAGGGGACCGGTAATTCACCCCTCCACTTT
CASSEKGTGNSPLHF
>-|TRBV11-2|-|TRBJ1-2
TGTGCCAGCAGCTTAGTGACAGGCAACTATGGCTACACCTTC
CASSLVTGNYGYTF
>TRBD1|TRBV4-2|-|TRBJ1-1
TGTGCCAGCACCTCTGGACAGGGGGCGCAGAGCACTGAAGCTTTCTTT
CASTSGQGAQSTEAFF
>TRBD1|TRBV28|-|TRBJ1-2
TGTGCCAGCAGTACATACGACAGGGCAGGAGGCTACACCTTC
CASSTYDRAGGYTF
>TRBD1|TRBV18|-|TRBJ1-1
TGTGCCAGCTCACCGGCGCAGGGGGCAGGTACTGAAGCTTTCTTT
CASSPAQGAGTEAFF
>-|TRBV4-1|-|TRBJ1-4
TGCGCCAGCAGCCCGGCGGGGTCAACTAATGAAAAACTGTTTTTT
CASSPAGSTNEKLFF
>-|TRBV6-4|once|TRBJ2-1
TGTGCCAGCAGTGACAATCAGTACAATGAGCAGTTCTTC
CASSDNQYNEQFF